This T cell receptor (beta chain) was observed in a study of radiation and T cells in renal cell carcinoma. Time point described: blood 4 weeks post-SBRT, at nephrectomy. The treatment was: 15 Gy SBRT to primary tumor, nephrectomy 4 weeks later. Nephrectomy followed 15 Gy stereotactic body radiation by 4 weeks. The patient's renal cell carcinoma had clear cell pathology. For this clone: Its antigen remains unknown.

The assay was immunoSEQ multiplex PCR, and TCRdb's table has in-frame clones only and misses some. The sample comprises about 83,000 clones, roughly 85% of which are singletons, and 2% to 3% rests with the top ten. Study-wide points: Pretreatment tumor biopsies were lacking, so baseline clonotypes are unknown. From baseline, blood top tumor clonotypes peaked at 2 weeks post-radiation.

Trimming took off 5 bases at V and 0 bases at J, with 10 bases between the two ends. The CDR3 is made up of 14 amino acids. Germline-derived CDR1 and CDR2 are MNHEY and SVGAGI. This receptor was taken from an older woman with renal cell carcinoma. The chain uses TRBV6-5 and TRBJ1-1, with D tentatively TRBD1 (5 bases). Sequences were derived from blood, sampled from a patient whose treatment included radiotherapy and nephrectomy. As DNA, the CDR3 is TGTGCCAGCAGTACCGGGACCTTGAACACTGAAGCTTTCTTT. This encodes CASSTGTLNTEAFF.